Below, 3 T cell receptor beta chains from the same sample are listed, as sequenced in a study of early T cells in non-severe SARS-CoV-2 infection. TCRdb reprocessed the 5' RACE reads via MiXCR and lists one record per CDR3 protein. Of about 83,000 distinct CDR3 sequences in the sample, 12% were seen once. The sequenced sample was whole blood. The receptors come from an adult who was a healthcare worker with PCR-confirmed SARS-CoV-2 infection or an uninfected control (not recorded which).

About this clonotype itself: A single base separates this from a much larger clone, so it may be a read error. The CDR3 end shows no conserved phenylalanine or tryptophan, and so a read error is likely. The chain's CDR3 is CSARGGQGNQPQHL. The CDR3 DNA reads as TGCAGTGCTAGAGGGGGCCAGGGCAATCAGCCCCAGCATTTA. The chain couples TRBV20-1 to TRBJ1-5; possibly TRBD1 for D (5 bases). V was cut by 1 base and J by 2 bases, with 9 bases left in between. Germline V lookup: CDR1 DFQATT, CDR2 SNEGSKA (reference sequence). The CDR3 sequence is 14 residues long.

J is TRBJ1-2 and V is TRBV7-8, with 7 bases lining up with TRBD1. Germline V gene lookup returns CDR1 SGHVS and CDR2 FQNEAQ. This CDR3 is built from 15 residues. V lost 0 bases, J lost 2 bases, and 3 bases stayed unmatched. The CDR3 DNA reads TGTGCCAGCAGCTTAGCGACAGGGCTAAACTATGGCTACACCTTC. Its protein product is CASSLATGLNYGYTF.

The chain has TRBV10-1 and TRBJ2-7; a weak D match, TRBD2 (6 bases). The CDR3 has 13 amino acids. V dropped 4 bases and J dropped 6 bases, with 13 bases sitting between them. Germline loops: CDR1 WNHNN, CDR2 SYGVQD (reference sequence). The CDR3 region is CASSAAGRREQYF. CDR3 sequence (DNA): TGCGCCAGCAGTGCTGCGGGACGACGCGAGCAGTACTTC.